The entry below gives a single TCR beta chain sequence along with its context. The antigen remains undetermined. Repertoires were generated with immunoSEQ multiplex PCR, while TCRdb's copy carries only in-frame clones and drops some. The data contain some 120,000 clones, 90% of them singletons. Trimming took off 5 bases at V and 4 bases at J, with 14 bases between the two ends. Germline CDR1 SGHTA, CDR2 FQGTGA. The CDR3 spans 14 residues. This record belongs to a study of T cell responses to AZD1222 COVID-19 vaccine. General study points: The peak T cell response came first, and repertoires were sampled only after it. Rises in breadth and depth of Spike-specific TCRs came after two AZD1222 doses. Only a handful of AZD1222 recipients were seropositive at baseline. Vaccine-related CD4 TCRs covered spike, predominating at 160-218 and 743-854.

The sequence was collected from an adult in good health. The V call is TRBV7-3, the J call TRBJ1-1; D might be TRBD1 (5 bases). This material consisted of peripheral blood, taken on day 0 of AZD1222 vaccination. The chain's CDR3 is CASSPMGGSTEAFF. The CDR3 nucleotides are TGTGCCAGCAGCCCGATGGGGGGAAGCACTGAAGCTTTCTTT.